This T cell receptor beta chain is drawn from a study of CD4 T cell repertoires in COVID-19. On the study more broadly: Relabeled CFSE-low cells, IL-2-expanded for 10 days, met spikes from other coronaviruses.

Donors had recovered from mild-to-severe COVID-19. Sequencing was done directly on freshly isolated, uncultured memory T cells. Germline CDR1 reads LNHDA; CDR2 reads SQIVND (reference sequence). The CDR3 spans 14 residues. V was clipped by 3 bases and J by 4 bases; unmatched bases: 6. Measured with immunoSEQ multiplex PCR; TCRdb has only the in-frame clones, and not every one. The table has approximately 79,000 clones, approximately 83% seen once. The specimen comprised CD4+ T cells from peripheral blood, sampled after recovery from COVID-19. This TCR was recovered from a human donor who had COVID-19. The rearrangement links TRBV19 to TRBJ2-7, with TRBD2 matching 7 bases. The CDR3 here is CASSIGGSQYEQYF. The CDR3 DNA reads TGTGCCAGTAGTATCGGCGGGAGTCAGTACGAGCAGTACTTC. The variable domain in full, with the rest retrieved from reference TRBV19 and TRBJ2-7, is DGGITQSPKYLFRKEGQNVTLSCEQNLNHDAMYWYRQDPGQGLRLIYYSQIVNDFQKGDIAEGYSVSREKKESFPLTVTSAQKNPTAFYLCASSIGGSQYEQYFGPGTRLTVT.